The 18 T cell receptor beta chains reported below all come from one sample, sequenced in a study of T cells in narcolepsy. Produced via immunoSEQ multiplex PCR; TCRdb's table is partial and in-frame only. Here the sample spans around 35,000 clones, 80% being singletons. Sequenced material: memory (CD45RA-) CD4+ T cells from blood. These receptors all stem from a human donor in good health.

The V and J genes are TRBV18 and TRBJ1-3; tentative D call: TRBD1 (6 bases). Germline CDR1 is KGHSH and CDR2 is LQKENI. Trimming shortened V by 0 bases and J by 0 bases, and 12 bases separated the two germline ends. This CDR3 comprises 17 residues. For the CDR3, the DNA is TGTGCCAGCTCACCACCGGGACATGCGAGCTCTGGAAACACCATATATTTT. Protein product: CASSPPGHASSGNTIYF. Variable domain in full (rest from reference TRBV18 and TRBJ1-3): NAGVMQNPRHLVRRRGQEARLRCSPMKGHSHVYWYRQLPEEGLKFMVYLQKENIIDESGMPKERFSAEFPKEGPSILRIQQVVRGDSAAYFCASSPPGHASSGNTIYFGEGSWLTVV.

This clone appeared a single time. V usage is TRBV6-1 and J usage is TRBJ2-7; 7 nucleotides agree with TRBD2. Germline CDR1 is MNHNS and CDR2 is SASEGT. The CDR3 has 11 amino acids. Losses at the gene ends were 8 bases for V and 4 bases for J; bases not matched to a gene: 2. CDR3 nucleotide sequence: TGTGCCAGCGGGGGGGGGTACGAGCAGTACTTC. This translates into CASGGGYEQYF.

The rearrangement uses TRBV7-6 and TRBJ2-1; 12 bases align to TRBD2. Germline loops: CDR1 SGHVS, CDR2 FNYEAQ. CDR3 length: 16 amino acids. V lost 5 bases, J lost 0 bases, and 2 bases stayed unmatched. The CDR3 here is CASSPTSGSSYNEQFF. The CDR3 DNA sequence: TGTGCCAGCAGCCCGACTAGCGGGAGCTCCTACAATGAGCAGTTCTTC.

The V gene is TRBV28, the J gene TRBJ2-2; D is unclear. Germline lookup yields CDR1 MDHEN and CDR2 SYDVKM. CDR3 length: 12 residues. Trimming took 6 bases from V and 4 from J, leaving 6 bases between them. The CDR3 sequence is CASRSSTGELFF. The CDR3 DNA is TGTGCCAGCAGAAGTAGCACCGGGGAGCTGTTTTTT.

The chain couples TRBV30 to TRBJ2-7; 11 bases are shared with TRBD1. The CDR3 consists of 16 residues. CDR1 is GTSNPN, CDR2 SVGIG, per germline (reference sequence). The J segment lost 7 bases and the V segment lost 7 bases, leaving 18 bases of the junction unmatched. The CDR3 loop reads CASPDRGRNTVLEQYF. The CDR3 DNA sequence: TGTGCCTCCCCGGACAGGGGGCGAAACACGGTTCTGGAGCAGTACTTC.

V usage is TRBV6-5 and J usage is TRBJ2-7; D gene unclear. Trimming removed 0 bases from V and 2 bases from J, with 8 bases in between. The CDR3 spans 14 residues. Germline V lookup: CDR1 MNHEY, CDR2 SVGAGI. Here the CDR3 DNA reads TGTGCCAGCAGTTACTCGGTCTTTGCCTACGAGCAGTACTTC. Amino acid sequence: CASSYSVFAYEQYF.

CDR3: CASSHLSGLSSYNEQFF. The CDR3, as DNA: TGCGCCAGCAGCCACTTGAGTGGGTTGAGCTCCTACAATGAGCAGTTCTTC. The chain is built from TRBV4-3 and TRBJ2-1; D uncertain. Germline CDR1 reads LGHNA; CDR2 reads YSLEER. The CDR3 consists of 17 residues. Trimming removed 3 bases from V and 0 bases from J, with 15 bases in between.

This clone is a singleton in its sample. This sequence joins TRBV19 and TRBJ2-7; no firm D call. Trimming shortened V by 3 bases and J by 4 bases, and 10 bases separated the two germline ends. Germline CDR1 LNHDA, CDR2 SQIVND (reference sequence). This CDR3 is built from 13 residues. The CDR3 loop reads CASSIVLGYEQYF. The CDR3 DNA follows: TGTGCCAGTAGTATTGTTCTGGGTTACGAGCAGTACTTC.

This chain links TRBV5-1 with TRBJ2-3; no clear D. CDR1 and CDR2 (germline): SGHRS, YFSETQ. The V end lost 0 bases, the J end lost 3 bases, and 11 bases lay between the germline ends. This CDR3 region has 15 residues. The CDR3 DNA follows: TGCGCCAGCAGCTTGGCGACTTACCAGACAGATACGCAGTATTTT. Its protein is CASSLATYQTDTQYF.

The chain has TRBV5-5 and TRBJ1-5, with D maybe TRBD1 (6 bases). Per the germline V gene, CDR1 is SGHKS and CDR2 is YYEKEE (reference sequence). Trimming left V 0 bases short and J 4 bases short, with 8 bases between. The CDR3 sequence is 14 residues long. CDR3 region: CASSLARGNQPQHF. CDR3 coding DNA: TGTGCCAGCAGCTTGGCCAGGGGTAATCAGCCCCAGCATTTT.

The chain carries TRBV14 and TRBJ2-1; D is ambiguous. The V gene's germline CDR1 is SGHDN and CDR2 FVKESK. The CDR3 extends over 14 amino acids. V was cut by 5 bases and J by 0 bases, with 8 bases left in between. DNA of the CDR3: TGTGCCAGCAGCAGGGTAGCCTCCTACAATGAGCAGTTCTTC. This sequence encodes CASSRVASYNEQFF.

Turning to this clone: Within the sample, other DNA sequences also encode this same CDR3. The chain is built from TRBV7-3 and TRBJ1-2, with a possible D match to TRBD1 (6 bases). The CDR3 has 14 amino acids. V gave up 9 bases and J gave up 6 bases, with 20 bases separating them. CDR1 and CDR2 (germline): SGHTA, FQGTGA. CDR3 bases: TGTGCCAGTAGCCCCGGCCGGGGGCTTGATGGCTACACCTTC. Translated, it gives CASSPGRGLDGYTF.

The V call is TRBV19, the J call TRBJ2-7, with 10 bases aligning to TRBD1. The CDR3 contains 13 residues. Trimming at V came to 5 bases and at J to 6 bases, leaving 4 bases not matched to a gene. Germline V CDR1 and CDR2: LNHDA, SQIVND (reference sequence). The DNA of the CDR3 is TGTGCCAGTAGTCCGGGGACAGGGGTCGAGCAGTACTTC. Its protein product is CASSPGTGVEQYF.

This sequence joins TRBV6-6 and TRBJ2-7; tentative D call: TRBD1 (7 bases). V was clipped by 4 bases and J by 4 bases, with 11 bases between them. The length of the CDR3 is 13 residues. The V gene's germline CDR1 is MNHNY and CDR2 SVGAGI (reference sequence). CDR3 bases: TGTGCCAGCAGTTCGACAGGGAGGTACGAGCAGTACTTC. Translated, it gives CASSSTGRYEQYF.

The V and J genes are TRBV6-6 and TRBJ2-1; weak D call: TRBD1 (5 bases). CDR1 is MNHNY and CDR2 is SVGAGI in the germline V gene (reference sequence). This CDR3 comprises 16 residues. Trimming stripped 0 bases from V and 3 bases from J, with 12 bases between. CDR3 residues: CASSYSAGWNYNEQFF. The CDR3 DNA follows: TGTGCCAGCAGTTACTCTGCAGGGTGGAACTACAATGAGCAGTTCTTC.

The chain combines TRBV5-7 with TRBJ2-5; no definite D call. The last part of the DNA fits TRBJ2-7 better; the J call may be wrong. Being an ORF, TRBV5-7 has a function that is uncertain. The CDR3 contains 11 residues. CDR3 sequence: CASSLVYEQYF. The CDR3, as DNA: TGTGCCAGCAGCTTGGTCTACGAGCAGTACTTC.

V gene TRBV5-1 combines with J gene TRBJ2-5; D is unclear. The length of the CDR3 is 11 residues. Germline V gene data show CDR1 as SGHRS and CDR2 as YFSETQ. The V end lost 4 bases, the J end lost 3 bases, and 4 bases lay between the germline ends. CDR3 DNA: TGCGCCAGCAGCAGAGAAGAGACCCAGTACTTC. Translation gives CASSREETQYF.

Of note for this clone: Other DNA sequences in this sample translate to the same CDR3. This chain joins TRBV29-1 and TRBJ2-3, with TRBD1 identical over 8 bases. Germline trimming cut 4 bases from V and 4 bases from J; bases unmatched to any gene: 4. Germline V CDR1 and CDR2: SQVTM, ANQGSEA. This CDR3 contains 13 residues. CDR3 nucleotide sequence: TGCAGCGTTGTCAGGGGGCTTGCAGATACGCAGTATTTT. This gives the protein CSVVRGLADTQYF.